The source of this TCR beta chain is a study of post-analysis software for immune sequencing data. For the study at large: Relapsing-remitting, secondary progressive and progressive-relapsing courses of multiple sclerosis were included.

Prepared TCR beta cDNA libraries contained unique molecular identifiers. The T cell input of about 0.9 to 11 million gave about half a million cDNA molecules. TCRdb called the PCR reads again in MiXCR, with one record for every CDR3 protein. This repertoire shows about 430,000 distinct CDR3 sequences, less than 40% found once; its top ten account for under 9%. In the case of this clonotype: Its target is not known.

CDR1 is MGHRA, CDR2 YSYEKL, per germline. CDR3 length: 18 residues. Trimming shortened V by 1 base and J by 6 bases, and 21 bases separated the two germline ends. Study results and caveats: Multiple sclerosis patients showed significantly lower normalized Chao1 diversity than controls did. Controls had lower frequencies than patients of 4 or 5 TRBV segments, which included TRBV5-6, TRBV5-1 and TRBV20-1. Batch-matched samples strongly co-clustered by F measure.

Sequencing was done on a sample of blood. V gene TRBV4-1 combines with J gene TRBJ1-4; TRBD1 is a possible D gene (6 bases). The sequence came from a girl aged 2 to 10 with multiple sclerosis. The CDR3 loop is CASSQVPGGGHRHEKLFF. The DNA of the CDR3 is TGCGCCAGCAGCCAAGTTCCGGGCGGGGGACACCGACATGAAAAACTGTTTTTT.